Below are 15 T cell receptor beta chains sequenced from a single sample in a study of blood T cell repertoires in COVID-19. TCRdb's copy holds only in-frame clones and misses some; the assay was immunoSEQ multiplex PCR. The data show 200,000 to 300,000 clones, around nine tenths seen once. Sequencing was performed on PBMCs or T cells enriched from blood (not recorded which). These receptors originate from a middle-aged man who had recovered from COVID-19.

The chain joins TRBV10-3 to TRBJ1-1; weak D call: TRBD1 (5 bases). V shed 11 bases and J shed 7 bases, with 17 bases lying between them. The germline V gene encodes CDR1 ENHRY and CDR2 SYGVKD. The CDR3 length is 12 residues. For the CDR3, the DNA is TGTGCCTTACGGGGGGAGAAAAGTGAAGCTTTCTTT. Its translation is CALRGEKSEAFF.

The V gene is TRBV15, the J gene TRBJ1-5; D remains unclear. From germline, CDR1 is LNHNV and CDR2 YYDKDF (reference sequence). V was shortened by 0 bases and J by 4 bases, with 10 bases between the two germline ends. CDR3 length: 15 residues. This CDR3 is CATSRDNRGNQPQHF. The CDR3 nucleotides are TGTGCCACCAGCAGAGATAATCGAGGAAATCAGCCCCAGCATTTT.

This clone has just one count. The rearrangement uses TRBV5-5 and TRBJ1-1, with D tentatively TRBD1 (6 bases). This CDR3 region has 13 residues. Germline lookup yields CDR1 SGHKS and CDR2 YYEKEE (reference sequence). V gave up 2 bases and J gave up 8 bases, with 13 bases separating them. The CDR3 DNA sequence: TGTGCCAGCAGCTTAGGGGCAGGGGTGGAAGCTTTCTTT. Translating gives CASSLGAGVEAFF.

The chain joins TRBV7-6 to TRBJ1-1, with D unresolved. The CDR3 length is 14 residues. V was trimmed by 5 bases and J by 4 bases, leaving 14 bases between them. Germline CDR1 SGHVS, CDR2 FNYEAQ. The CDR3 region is CASSRSRMATEAFF. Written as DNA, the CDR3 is TGTGCCAGCAGCAGGTCTAGGATGGCCACTGAAGCTTTCTTT. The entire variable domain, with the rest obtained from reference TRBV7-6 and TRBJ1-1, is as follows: GAGVSQSPRYKVTKRGQDVALRCDPISGHVSLYWYRQALGQGPEFLTYFNYEAQQDKSGLPNDRFSAERPEGSISTLTIQRTEQRDSAMYRCASSRSRMATEAFFGQGTRLTVV.

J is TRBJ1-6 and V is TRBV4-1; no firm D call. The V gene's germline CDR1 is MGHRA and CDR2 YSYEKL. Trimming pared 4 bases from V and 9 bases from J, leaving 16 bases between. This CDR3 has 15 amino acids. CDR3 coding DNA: TGCGCCAGCAGCCCGGCGGCCTCAAGATCTTCACCCCTCCACTTT. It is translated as CASSPAASRSSPLHF.

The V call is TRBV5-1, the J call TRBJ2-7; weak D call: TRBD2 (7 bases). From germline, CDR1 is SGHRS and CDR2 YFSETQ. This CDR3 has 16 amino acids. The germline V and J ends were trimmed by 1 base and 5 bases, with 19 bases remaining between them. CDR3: CASSLRGGDPGDEQYF. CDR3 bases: TGCGCCAGCAGCTTGAGGGGGGGCGACCCCGGGGACGAGCAGTACTTC.

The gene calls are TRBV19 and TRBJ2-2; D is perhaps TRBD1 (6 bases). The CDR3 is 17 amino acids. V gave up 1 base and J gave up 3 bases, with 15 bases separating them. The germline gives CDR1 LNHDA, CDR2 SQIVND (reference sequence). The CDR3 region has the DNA TGTGCCAGTAGTATAGGGGGACACCTGAGATACACCGGGGAGCTGTTTTTT. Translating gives CASSIGGHLRYTGELFF.

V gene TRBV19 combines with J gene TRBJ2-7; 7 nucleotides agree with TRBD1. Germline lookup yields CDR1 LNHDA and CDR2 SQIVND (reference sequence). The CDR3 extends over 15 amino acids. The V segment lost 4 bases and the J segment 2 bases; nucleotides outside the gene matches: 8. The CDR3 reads CASSTPGTAAYEQYF. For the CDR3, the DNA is TGTGCCAGTAGTACCCCAGGGACAGCCGCCTACGAGCAGTACTTC.

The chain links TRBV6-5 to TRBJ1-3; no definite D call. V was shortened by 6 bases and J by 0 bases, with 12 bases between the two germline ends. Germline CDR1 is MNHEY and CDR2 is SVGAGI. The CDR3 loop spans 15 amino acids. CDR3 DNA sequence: TGTGCCAGCAGAGAGAACGGGAACTCTGGAAACACCATATATTTT. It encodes CASRENGNSGNTIYF.

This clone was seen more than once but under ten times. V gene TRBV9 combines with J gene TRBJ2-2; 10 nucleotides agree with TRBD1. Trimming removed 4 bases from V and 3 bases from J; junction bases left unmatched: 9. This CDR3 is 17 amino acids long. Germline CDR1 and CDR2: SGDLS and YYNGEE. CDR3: CASSLDRGQGYTGELFF. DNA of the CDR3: TGTGCCAGCAGCCTAGATCGGGGACAGGGGTACACCGGGGAGCTGTTTTTT.

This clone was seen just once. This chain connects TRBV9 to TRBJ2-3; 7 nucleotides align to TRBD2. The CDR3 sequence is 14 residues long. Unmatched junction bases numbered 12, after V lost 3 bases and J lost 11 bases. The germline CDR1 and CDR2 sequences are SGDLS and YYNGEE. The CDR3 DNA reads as TGTGCCAGCAGCGCCTCCGGGACTATCGAGGGGCAGTATTTT. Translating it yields CASSASGTIEGQYF.

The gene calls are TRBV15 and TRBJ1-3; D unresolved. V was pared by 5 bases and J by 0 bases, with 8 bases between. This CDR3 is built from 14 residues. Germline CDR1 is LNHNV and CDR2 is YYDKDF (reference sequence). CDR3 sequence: CATSGSSSGNTIYF. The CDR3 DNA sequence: TGTGCCACCAGCGGTTCTAGCTCTGGAAACACCATATATTTT.

The CDR3 sequence is CASSPLEYGRNQPQHF. In nucleotides, the CDR3 is TGTGCCAGCAGCCCCCTGGAGTATGGCCGCAATCAGCCCCAGCATTTT. The chain combines TRBV7-9 with TRBJ1-5, with unresolved D. Germline CDR1 is SEHNR and CDR2 is FQNEAQ (reference sequence). The V gene lost 5 bases and the J gene lost 2 bases, with 16 bases spanning the gap. CDR3 length: 16 residues.

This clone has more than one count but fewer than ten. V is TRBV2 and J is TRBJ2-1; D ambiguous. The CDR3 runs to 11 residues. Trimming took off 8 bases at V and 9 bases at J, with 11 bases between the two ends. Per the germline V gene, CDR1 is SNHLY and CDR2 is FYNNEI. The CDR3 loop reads CASENSGEQFF. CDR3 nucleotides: TGTGCCAGCGAGAATTCCGGTGAGCAGTTCTTC.

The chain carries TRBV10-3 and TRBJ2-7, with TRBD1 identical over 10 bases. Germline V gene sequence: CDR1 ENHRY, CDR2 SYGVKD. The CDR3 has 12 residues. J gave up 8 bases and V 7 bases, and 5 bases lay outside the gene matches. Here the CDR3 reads CAINIDRGQQYF. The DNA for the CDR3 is TGTGCCATCAATATCGACAGGGGGCAGCAGTACTTC.